This T cell receptor beta chain emerged from a study of T cells in Graves' hyperthyroidism and ophthalmopathy. Study outcomes and limitations: Researchers found most expanded thyroid clonotypes above 0.001 in blood as well.

Researchers defined stable Graves' hyperthyroidism as no ophthalmopathy progression within 18 months. Clinical symptoms, serum thyroxine, TRAb, thyroid ultrasound and orbital computed tomography established diagnosis. Amplified regions were TCR beta CDR3 sequences from RNA transcripts. In the first-round RT-PCR of the TCR CDR3, the HTBI primer set was used. Each CDR3 protein is one row after TCRdb ran MiXCR on the multiplex PCR reads. The table lists some 210,000 distinct CDR3 sequences, 17% of them singletons. Germline V CDR1 and CDR2: SNHLY, FYNNEI. V was trimmed by 4 bases and J by 2 bases, leaving 7 bases between them. The CDR3 contains 13 residues. This clonotype was seen at least ten times. Its antigen remains unidentified.

What was sequenced was blood. The sequence was obtained from a man aged 50-60 years with Graves' hyperthyroidism. This chain links TRBV2 with TRBJ2-3; D not certain. The CDR3 here is CASSVLDTDTQYF. The DNA of the CDR3 is TGTGCCAGCAGTGTCCTAGACACAGATACGCAGTATTTT.